The sequence of this T cell receptor (beta chain) was determined in a study of blood T cells in healthy people across ages. Study results and limitations: Strong correlation was found linking TCR beta diversity to naive T cell percentage.

The V gene lost 2 bases and the J gene lost 7 bases, with 17 bases spanning the gap. Germline V gene sequence: CDR1 SNHLY, CDR2 FYNNEI. The CDR3 is 15 amino acids. The second PCR ran roughly 7 to 12 cycles with a sample-barcoded 5' primer and J-beta primers. TCRdb reprocessed the 5' RACE reads with MiXCR, giving one entry per CDR3 protein. The table records roughly 680,000 distinct CDR3 sequences, roughly 21% of them present only once. Samples had at least 6 million PBMCs isolated from them. This clonotype was picked up many times. No antigen is known for it. The chain uses TRBV2 and TRBJ2-5; a possible D gene is TRBD1 (6 bases). The specimen was blood. The TCR was taken from a man between 65 and 85 years old in good health. The CDR3 loop is CASSELDSHEGTQYF. CDR3 DNA: TGTGCCAGCAGTGAATTGGACAGTCACGAAGGGACCCAGTACTTC.